The source of this T cell receptor (beta chain) is a study of blood T cell repertoires in COVID-19. Original data processing: Using reference gene primer amplification, nucleated cell counts were estimated. This table comes from immunoSEQ multiplex PCR, and its TCRdb copy is limited to in-frame clones, with some not included. The V and J calls and the clone size are those of that table, but D and trimming were determined from the DNA. The sample holds 140,000 to 150,000 clones, about 85% seen once. The CDR3 runs to 14 residues. After removal of 0 bases from V and 9 bases from J, the junction contained 5 bases not matched to a gene. Germline CDR1 reads SGDLS; CDR2 reads YYNGEE. Those enrolled, adults aged roughly 18 to 100 years, came from roughly 22 US areas. Cohorts were assigned according to the clinical history that participants reported. The table lists this clone with a count of one.

The sequence was collected from a middle-aged woman who had been exposed to COVID-19. Input material: PBMCs or T cells enriched from blood (not recorded which). The chain employs TRBV9 and TRBJ2-1; 8 positions agree with TRBD2. CDR3 coding DNA: TGTGCCAGCAGCGTAGTCGGGGGGGAGATTGAGCAGTTCTTC. Amino acid sequence: CASSVVGGEIEQFF. Drawing the rest from reference TRBV9 and TRBJ2-1, the complete variable domain is DSGVTQTPKHLITATGQRVTLRCSPRSGDLSVYWYQQSLDQGLQFLIQYYNGEERAKGNILERFSAQQFPDLHSELNLSSLELGDSALYFCASSVVGGEIEQFFGPGTRLTVL.